This entry is about one T cell receptor (beta chain). Its antigen is not identified. Per germline, CDR1 SGHNT and CDR2 YYREEE (reference sequence). This CDR3 has 15 amino acids. V gave up 4 bases and J gave up 1 base, with 9 bases separating them. Amplification targeted TCR beta CDR3 regions from RNA transcripts. The HTBI primer set drove a first-round RT-PCR of the TCR CDR3. TCRdb re-called the multiplex PCR reads with MiXCR, one entry per CDR3 protein. This table has 300,000 to 500,000 distinct CDR3 sequences, more than 12% appearing once. Over 18 months, lack of ophthalmopathy progression marked Graves' hyperthyroidism as stable. It was less than 13 ml of fresh peripheral blood that supplied the PBMCs. The data were taken from a study of T cells in Graves' hyperthyroidism and ophthalmopathy. General observations from the study: Blood also carried most thyroid clonotypes expanded above 0.001.

The sequencing sample was made of blood. This TCR was sampled from a woman in her twenties or thirties with Graves' hyperthyroidism. The V gene is TRBV5-4, the J gene TRBJ2-6; D is ambiguous. The CDR3 here is CASSTPRSGANVLTF. In nucleotides, the CDR3 is TGTGCCAGCAGCACCCCCCGATCTGGGGCCAACGTCCTGACTTTC.